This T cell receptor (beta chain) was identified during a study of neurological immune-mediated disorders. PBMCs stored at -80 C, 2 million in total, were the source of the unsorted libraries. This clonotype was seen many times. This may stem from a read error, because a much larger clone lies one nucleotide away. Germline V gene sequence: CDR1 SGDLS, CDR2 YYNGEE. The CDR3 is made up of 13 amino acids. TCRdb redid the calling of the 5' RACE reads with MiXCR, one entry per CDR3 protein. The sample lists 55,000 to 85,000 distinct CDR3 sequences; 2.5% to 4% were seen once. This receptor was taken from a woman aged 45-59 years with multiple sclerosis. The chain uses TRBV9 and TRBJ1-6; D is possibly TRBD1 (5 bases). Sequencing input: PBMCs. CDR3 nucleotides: TGTGCCAGCAGCGTTGGGGGGAACTCACACCTCCACTTT. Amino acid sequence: CASSVGGNSHLHF.